This T cell receptor beta chain appears in the sequencing data of a study of neoadjuvant anti-PD-1 for oral cavity cancer. PBMC libraries mostly used 450 to 600 ng of input genomic DNA, with six replicates per sample. Only in-frame clones appear in the TCRdb table, and some are missing; sequencing was by immunoSEQ multiplex PCR. The sample shows under 8,000 clones, roughly three quarters of them seen only once. The specimen was PBMCs, collected before nivolumab (anti-PD-1) treatment. The clonotype was recovered from a person aged 35-79 years with oral cavity squamous cell carcinoma.

The CDR3 bases are TGTGCCACCACGAGGTCGGCGGATTCACCCCTCCACTTT. This encodes CATTRSADSPLHF. The V call is TRBV6-5, the J call TRBJ1-6; D gene uncertain. V was shortened by 10 bases and J by 8 bases, with 15 bases between the two germline ends. The germline V gene encodes CDR1 MNHEY and CDR2 SVGAGI. This CDR3 is 13 amino acids long.